A selection of T cell receptor beta chains follows, all from one sample in a study of shared clonotypes between healthy human individuals. Data came from immunoSEQ multiplex PCR; TCRdb stores just in-frame clones and leaves some out. The sample has over a million clones; approximately 96% are singletons. Input material: naive CD4+ T cells sorted from blood. The receptor source for this set is a man aged 30 to 45 in good health. Both conserved end residues are part of each CDR3. The D gene is left open where the match is weak. Size values are once, few and many counts, or a class for expanded clones, and some rows have none.

v_call	clone_size	d_call	j_call	cdr3_nt	cdr3_aa
TRBV11-3	NA	NA	TRBJ2-5	TGTGCCAGCAGCTTAACTGCGGGACGGAAGCAAGAGACCCAGTACTTC	CASSLTAGRKQETQYF
TRBV30	NA	NA	TRBJ2-1	TGTGCCTGGAGTTCCAGGGGTTCGGCTGAGCAGTTCTTC	CAWSSRGSAEQFF
TRBV5-1	NA	NA	TRBJ2-2	TGCGCCAGCAGCTTGGAGGGCCAGTCCGGGGAGCTGTTTTTT	CASSLEGQSGELFF
TRBV5-4	once	TRBD2	TRBJ2-7	TGTGCCAGCAGCCCCGGGCTAGCGGGAGGTTCCTACGAGCAGTACTTC	CASSPGLAGGSYEQYF
TRBV28	NA	NA	TRBJ1-3	TGTGCCAGCAGTTTACTAACCAGCTCTGGAAACACCATATATTTT	CASSLLTSSGNTIYF
TRBV10-3	NA	NA	TRBJ2-3	TGTGCCATCAGGGGCAAGGAGATAGGGACGCAGTATTTT	CAIRGKEIGTQYF
TRBV19	NA	NA	TRBJ1-4	TGTGCCAGTAGTATCGGGGAGGGTAATGAAAAACTGTTTTTT	CASSIGEGNEKLFF
TRBV7-9	NA	NA	TRBJ2-2	TGTGCCAGCATGGGGGATCGGGACACCGGGGAGCTGTTTTTT	CASMGDRDTGELFF
TRBV7-9	NA	TRBD1	TRBJ1-2	TGTGCCAGCAGCTTTTCCGGACAGGTAGACTATGGCTACACCTTC	CASSFSGQVDYGYTF
TRBV6-5	NA	TRBD1	TRBJ2-7	TGTGCCAGCAAGCGGGACAGGGATATCTACGAGCAGTACTTC	CASKRDRDIYEQYF
TRBV7-2	NA	NA	TRBJ1-5	TGTGCCAGCAGCTTAGTAGGGGACCAGCCCCAGCATTTT	CASSLVGDQPQHF
TRBV30	NA	NA	TRBJ2-7	TGTGCCTGGAGTGTACAAATGGAAGCCGACCAGTACTTC	CAWSVQMEADQYF
TRBV6-5	NA	NA	TRBJ2-5	TGTGCCAGCAGCCCTGACCCGAACGGGGTCCAGTACTTC	CASSPDPNGVQYF
TRBV7-2	NA	NA	TRBJ1-3	TGTGCCAGCAGCGAGGCCAGGGGCGTTAGTGGAAACACCATATATTTT	CASSEARGVSGNTIYF
TRBV7-2	NA	TRBD2	TRBJ2-3	TGTGCCAGCAGGGCTGGGGGGGGATCCCGCCCAGATACGCAGTATTTT	CASRAGGGSRPDTQYF
TRBV11-2	NA	NA	TRBJ2-7	TGTGCCAGCAGCGTAGAGGTTGGGACCTACGAGCAGTACTTC	CASSVEVGTYEQYF
TRBV14	NA	TRBD2	TRBJ2-1	TGTGCCAGCAGCCAAATTCTAGCGGGAGTCCAGGGTCCAAGTGAGCAGTTCTTC	CASSQILAGVQGPSEQFF
TRBV6-6	NA	TRBD1	TRBJ2-1	TGTGCCAGCAGCCGACAGGGGGGGACAGTCTTC	CASSRQGGTVF
TRBV10-1	NA	TRBD2	TRBJ2-3	TGCGCCTCGGGAGGCCGCACAGATACGCAGTATTTT	CASGGRTDTQYF
TRBV7-3	NA	NA	TRBJ2-5	TGTGCCAGCAGCTTAAGAGGGACGGCACGTCAAGAGACCCAGTACTTC	CASSLRGTARQETQYF
TRBV18	NA	NA	TRBJ1-3	TGTGCCAGCTCAGGGGGGCGTCGGGAGATGAAGTATTCTGGAAACACCATATATTTT	CASSGGRREMKYSGNTIYF